Listed below are T cell receptor beta chains from one sample, sequenced in a study of PD-L1 blockade in urothelial cancer. Data came from immunoSEQ multiplex PCR; TCRdb stores just in-frame clones and leaves some out. Of some 49,000 clones in the sample, roughly 87% are singletons; the top ten hold 7.5% to 8.5%. Sequenced material: PBMCs, taken around atezolizumab (anti-PD-L1) treatment. All receptors come from a man between 60 and 70 years old with urothelial cancer. The CDR3 runs from the conserved cysteine through the conserved F or W. A D gene is named only where the DNA matches it firmly. The size of a clone is reported for some rows only, either as once, few or many, or as a class for expanded clones.

size: few
V: TRBV2
length: 15
D: .
J: TRBJ2-6
DNA: TGTGCCAGCAGTGAGAGAAGCTCTGGGGCCAACGTCCTGACTTTC
CDR3: CASSERSSGANVLTF

size: .
V: TRBV5-1
length: 15
D: TRBD1
J: TRBJ2-4
DNA: TGCGCCAGCAGCCCTCACAGGGGGGCCAAAAACATTCAGTACTTC
CDR3: CASSPHRGAKNIQYF

size: once
V: TRBV4-2
length: 19
D: TRBD2
J: TRBJ2-2
DNA: TGTGCCAGCAGCCAAGGGGCTAGCGGGGGGGCCCCCGACACCGGGGAGCTGTTTTTT
CDR3: CASSQGASGGAPDTGELFF

size: .
V: TRBV27
length: 16
D: TRBD2
J: TRBJ2-3
DNA: TGTGCCAGCAGTCCGGGACTAGCGGGGAGGTTAGATACGCAGTATTTT
CDR3: CASSPGLAGRLDTQYF

size: .
V: TRBV28
length: 15
D: .
J: TRBJ2-7
DNA: TGTGCCAGCAGTCCGATCTCGGGACTCTCCTACGAGCAGTACTTC
CDR3: CASSPISGLSYEQYF

size: few
V: TRBV7-2
length: 16
D: .
J: TRBJ2-2
DNA: TGTGCCAGCAGCCTTCGGACAGACCAGGTCACCGGGGAGCTGTTTTTT
CDR3: CASSLRTDQVTGELFF

size: .
V: TRBV4-3
length: 15
D: TRBD1
J: TRBJ1-4
DNA: TGCGCCAGCAGCCCAATCCAGGGGGATGGTGAAAAACTGTTTTTT
CDR3: CASSPIQGDGEKLFF

size: .
V: TRBV7-8
length: 16
D: TRBD1
J: TRBJ1-5
DNA: TGTGCCAGCAGCCCGGGGACAGGGCATAGCAATCAGCCCCAGCATTTT
CDR3: CASSPGTGHSNQPQHF

size: .
V: TRBV6-5
length: 15
D: TRBD1
J: TRBJ2-1
DNA: TGTGCCAGCAGAATCGACAGGGGGCCTTACAATGAGCAGTTCTTC
CDR3: CASRIDRGPYNEQFF

size: .
V: TRBV6-1
length: 12
D: .
J: TRBJ1-1
DNA: TGTGCCAGCAGTGATCAGCGGGCTGAAGCTTTCTTT
CDR3: CASSDQRAEAFF

size: medium-sized
V: TRBV7-9
length: 13
D: .
J: TRBJ2-3
DNA: TGTGCCAGCAGCTTAACGGGTACAGATACGCAGTATTTT
CDR3: CASSLTGTDTQYF

size: .
V: TRBV5-4
length: 14
D: TRBD1
J: TRBJ1-3
DNA: TGTGCCAGCAGCCTCGACAGGGCTGGAAACACCATATATTTT
CDR3: CASSLDRAGNTIYF

size: few
V: TRBV29-1
length: 13
D: .
J: TRBJ1-5
DNA: TGCAGCGTTGAACAGGGGCAGAATCAGCCCCAGCATTTT
CDR3: CSVEQGQNQPQHF

size: once
V: TRBV5-6
length: 17
D: TRBD2
J: TRBJ2-7
DNA: TGTGCCAGCAGCTCCGGACTAGCGGGGGGGATCTCCTACGAGCAGTACTTC
CDR3: CASSSGLAGGISYEQYF

size: .
V: TRBV5-1
length: 16
D: TRBD1
J: TRBJ1-6
DNA: TGCGCCAGCAGCCCCCGCGGGGCAGGGACAGGCTCACCCCTCCACTTT
CDR3: CASSPRGAGTGSPLHF

size: once
V: TRBV9
length: 15
D: TRBD2
J: TRBJ2-1
DNA: TGTGCCAGCAGCGTAGGAGCGGGGGACTACAATGAGCAGTTCTTC
CDR3: CASSVGAGDYNEQFF

size: .
V: TRBV7-9
length: 10
D: .
J: TRBJ1-1
DNA: TGTGCCAGCGCAGGGACTGAAGCTTTCTTT
CDR3: CASAGTEAFF

size: .
V: TRBV7-9
length: 17
D: TRBD1
J: TRBJ1-2
DNA: TGTGCCAGCAGCTTTCTCCCGGGACAGGGGACTAACTATGGCTACACCTTC
CDR3: CASSFLPGQGTNYGYTF

size: once
V: TRBV11-2
length: 16
D: .
J: TRBJ1-4
DNA: TGTGCCAGCAGCTCAATAACGGAGGGATCCAATGAAAAACTGTTTTTT
CDR3: CASSSITEGSNEKLFF

size: .
V: TRBV6-5
length: 16
D: .
J: TRBJ1-1
DNA: TGTGCCAGCAGTTACTCGAGGGGGGGACCGAACACTGAAGCTTTCTTT
CDR3: CASSYSRGGPNTEAFF

size: .
V: TRBV28
length: 15
D: TRBD1
J: TRBJ1-4
DNA: TGTGCCAGCAACCTTGACAGGGGAGCTAATGAAAAACTGTTTTTT
CDR3: CASNLDRGANEKLFF

size: .
V: TRBV7-2
length: 15
D: .
J: TRBJ2-3
DNA: TGTGCCAGCAGCTCCGGGACTATCCCCGAGGGGGGGCAGTATTTT
CDR3: CASSSGTIPEGGQYF

size: .
V: TRBV28
length: 15
D: TRBD2
J: TRBJ2-7
DNA: TGTGCCAGCAGCAAACTAGCGGGAATTACCTACGAGCAGTACTTC
CDR3: CASSKLAGITYEQYF

size: .
V: TRBV2
length: 13
D: .
J: TRBJ1-1
DNA: TGTGCCAGCACCAGACAGATGAACACTGAAGCTTTCTTT
CDR3: CASTRQMNTEAFF

size: .
V: TRBV21-1
length: 14
D: .
J: TRBJ1-1
DNA: TGTGCCAGCAAGTCTGGGAGGAGGGTTACTGAAGCTTTCTTT
CDR3: CASKSGRRVTEAFF

size: .
V: TRBV5-1
length: 14
D: .
J: TRBJ2-1
DNA: TGCGCCAGCAGCTTGGTCCCCCGGGACACAGAGCAGTTCTTC
CDR3: CASSLVPRDTEQFF

size: .
V: TRBV28
length: 19
D: TRBD1
J: TRBJ1-6
DNA: TGTGCCAGCAGTGACCCGGGACAGGCACGAATATGGTCCAATTCACCCCTCCACTTT
CDR3: CASSDPGQARIWSNSPLHF

size: .
V: TRBV6-5
length: 13
D: .
J: TRBJ2-5
DNA: TGTGCCAGCAGAACCAGGGCAGGGGAGACCCAGTACTTC
CDR3: CASRTRAGETQYF

size: .
V: TRBV11-2
length: 17
D: TRBD1
J: TRBJ1-5
DNA: TGTGCCAGCAGCTTAAGTACAGGGGGCTTGGATTCTCAGCCCCAGCATTTT
CDR3: CASSLSTGGLDSQPQHF

size: .
V: TRBV7-8
length: 16
D: .
J: TRBJ2-5
DNA: TGTGCCAGCAGCTTAGAAGAGAGACTCCTACAAGAGACCCAGTACTTC
CDR3: CASSLEERLLQETQYF

size: .
V: TRBV6-6
length: 16
D: TRBD1
J: TRBJ2-5
DNA: TGTGCCAGCTTAAGCCGGGACAGGGGGCATCAAGAGACCCAGTACTTC
CDR3: CASLSRDRGHQETQYF

size: .
V: TRBV5-4
length: 16
D: .
J: TRBJ2-7
DNA: TGTGCCAGCAGCCCCGAGGGGGGGCTTAGGTCCTACGAGCAGTACTTC
CDR3: CASSPEGGLRSYEQYF

size: .
V: TRBV2
length: 15
D: .
J: TRBJ1-5
DNA: TGTGCCAGCAGCAAGGGGACAAATAGCAATCAGCCCCAGCATTTT
CDR3: CASSKGTNSNQPQHF

size: few
V: TRBV18
length: 15
D: TRBD1
J: TRBJ1-5
DNA: TGTGCCAGCTCACTCCTCGGACAGGGAGTACAGCCCCAGCATTTT
CDR3: CASSLLGQGVQPQHF

size: few
V: TRBV19
length: 14
D: TRBD1
J: TRBJ1-5
DNA: TGTGCCACGACAGGGGGCGCGTTATATCAGCCCCAGCATTTT
CDR3: CATTGGALYQPQHF

size: once
V: TRBV5-5
length: 16
D: .
J: TRBJ2-7
DNA: TGTGCCAGCAGCGCCCAACGGGGGACAGCAACCTACGAGCAGTACTTC
CDR3: CASSAQRGTATYEQYF

size: .
V: TRBV6-5
length: 15
D: .
J: TRBJ1-3
DNA: TGTGCCAGCAGCCCTATCCTTCGCTCTGGAAACACCATATATTTT
CDR3: CASSPILRSGNTIYF

size: .
V: TRBV7-2
length: 17
D: TRBD2
J: TRBJ2-3
DNA: TGTGCCAGCAGCGTAGGACTAGCGGGGCGTAGCACAGATACGCAGTATTTT
CDR3: CASSVGLAGRSTDTQYF

size: .
V: TRBV27
length: 16
D: TRBD2
J: TRBJ2-1
DNA: TGTGCCAGCAGTTTAAGTGGCGGGGGGGCCTACAATGAGCAGTTCTTC
CDR3: CASSLSGGGAYNEQFF

size: .
V: TRBV28
length: 14
D: .
J: TRBJ2-3
DNA: TGTGCCAGCAATGGGGGCTGGGTCGGGGATACGCAGTATTTT
CDR3: CASNGGWVGDTQYF

size: .
V: TRBV11-2
length: 12
D: .
J: TRBJ2-3
DNA: TGTGCCAGCAGCTACGGAGCAGATACGCAGTATTTT
CDR3: CASSYGADTQYF

size: once
V: TRBV9
length: 15
D: TRBD1
J: TRBJ2-1
DNA: TGTGCCAGCAGCGTAGCGCAGGGGGCCTACAATGAGCAGTTCTTC
CDR3: CASSVAQGAYNEQFF